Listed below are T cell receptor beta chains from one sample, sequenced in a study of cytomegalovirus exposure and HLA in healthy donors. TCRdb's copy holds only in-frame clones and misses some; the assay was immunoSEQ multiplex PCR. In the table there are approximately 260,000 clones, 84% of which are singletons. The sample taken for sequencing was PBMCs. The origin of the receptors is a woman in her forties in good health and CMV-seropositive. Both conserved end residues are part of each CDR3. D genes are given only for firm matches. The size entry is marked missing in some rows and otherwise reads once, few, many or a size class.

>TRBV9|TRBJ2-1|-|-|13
CASSVVGSGEQFF
TGTGCCAGCAGCGTAGTCGGGAGTGGTGAGCAGTTCTTC
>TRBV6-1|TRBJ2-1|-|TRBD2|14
CASGRRLAGGEQFF
TGTGCCAGCGGTCGACGACTAGCGGGAGGTGAGCAGTTCTTC
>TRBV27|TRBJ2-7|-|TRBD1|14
CASSVTGVPYEQYF
TGTGCCAGCAGTGTGACAGGGGTCCCCTACGAGCAGTACTTC
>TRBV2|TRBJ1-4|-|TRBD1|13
CAAHRGIDEKLFF
TGTGCCGCCCACAGGGGTATTGATGAAAAACTGTTTTTT
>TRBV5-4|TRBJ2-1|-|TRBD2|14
CASSLGGTMGEQFF
TGTGCCAGCAGCTTGGGGGGGACTATGGGTGAGCAGTTCTTC
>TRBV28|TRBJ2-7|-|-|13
CASSLLRGGEQYF
TGTGCCAGCAGTCTTTTGAGGGGGGGCGAGCAGTACTTC
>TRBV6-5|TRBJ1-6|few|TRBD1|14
CASSPGQGLSPLHF
TGTGCCAGCAGTCCGGGACAGGGGCTTTCACCCCTCCACTTT
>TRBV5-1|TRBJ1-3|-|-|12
CASSEDTYTIYF
TGCGCCAGCAGCGAGGACACTTACACCATATATTTT
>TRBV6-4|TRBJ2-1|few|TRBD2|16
CASRPGTSGFYNEQFF
TGTGCCAGCAGGCCCGGGACTAGCGGCTTCTACAATGAGCAGTTCTTC
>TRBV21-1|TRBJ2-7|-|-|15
CASSKSQWALCEQYF
TGTGCCAGCAGCAAATCCCAGTGGGCCCTTTGCGAGCAGTACTTC
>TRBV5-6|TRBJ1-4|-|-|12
CASSSRGEKLFF
TGTGCCAGCAGCTCCCGGGGGGAAAAACTGTTTTTT
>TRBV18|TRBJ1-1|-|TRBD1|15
CASSPSTGWNTEAFF
TGTGCCAGCTCACCCTCGACAGGGTGGAACACTGAAGCTTTCTTT
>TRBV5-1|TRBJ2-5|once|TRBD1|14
CASSPDRVQETQYF
TGCGCCAGCAGCCCAGACAGGGTACAAGAGACCCAGTACTTC
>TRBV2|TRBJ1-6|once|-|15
CASSELGGGGSPLHF
TGTGCCAGCAGTGAACTCGGGGGAGGTGGCTCACCCCTCCACTTT
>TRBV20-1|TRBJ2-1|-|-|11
CSARGVTEQFF
TGCAGTGCTAGAGGGGTGACAGAGCAGTTCTTC
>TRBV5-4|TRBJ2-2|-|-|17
CASSHPSGGQYTGELFF
TGTGCCAGCAGCCACCCCTCCGGGGGGCAGTACACCGGGGAGCTGTTTTTT
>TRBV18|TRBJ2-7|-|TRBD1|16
CASSPTPGQSFYEQYF
TGTGCCAGCTCGCCTACCCCGGGACAGAGTTTCTACGAGCAGTACTTC
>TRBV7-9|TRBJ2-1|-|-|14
CASSLEGGINEQFF
TGTGCCAGCAGCTTGGAGGGGGGGATCAATGAGCAGTTCTTC
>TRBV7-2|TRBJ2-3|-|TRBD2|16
CASRRTSGLSTDTQYF
TGTGCCAGCAGGAGGACTAGCGGCCTTAGCACAGATACGCAGTATTTT
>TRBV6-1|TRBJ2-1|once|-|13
CASSETDYNEQFF
TGTGCCAGCAGTGAAACAGACTACAATGAGCAGTTCTTC
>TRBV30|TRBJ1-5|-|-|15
CAWSVQSGSGQPQHF
TGTGCCTGGAGTGTACAGTCAGGGTCTGGGCAGCCCCAGCATTTT
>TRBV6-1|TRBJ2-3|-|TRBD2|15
CASRLAGVGTDTQYF
TGTGCCAGCAGATTAGCGGGAGTGGGGACAGATACGCAGTATTTT
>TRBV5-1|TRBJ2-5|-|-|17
CASSPRPDRKIQETQYF
TGCGCCAGCAGCCCTAGACCCGACAGGAAAATCCAAGAGACCCAGTACTTC
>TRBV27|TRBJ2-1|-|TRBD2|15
CASSFRAGVYNEQFF
TGTGCCAGCAGTTTCCGGGCGGGAGTCTACAATGAGCAGTTCTTC
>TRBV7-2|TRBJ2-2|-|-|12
CASSPGPGELFF
TGTGCCAGCAGCCCAGGGCCCGGGGAGCTGTTTTTT
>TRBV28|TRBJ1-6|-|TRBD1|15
CASSSRGTYNSPLHF
TGTGCCAGCAGTTCCAGGGGGACCTATAATTCACCCCTCCACTTT
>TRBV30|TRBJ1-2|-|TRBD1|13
CAWSRDREHGYTF
TGTGCCTGGTCACGTGACAGGGAGCATGGCTACACCTTC
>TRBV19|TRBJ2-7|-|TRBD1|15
CASSITGDGTYEQYF
TGTGCCAGTAGTATTACAGGGGATGGCACCTACGAGCAGTACTTC
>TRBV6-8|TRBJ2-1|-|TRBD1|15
CASSYGDRGNNEQFF
TGTGCCAGCAGTTACGGGGACAGGGGCAACAATGAGCAGTTCTTC
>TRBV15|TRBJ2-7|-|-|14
CATSRVAATYEQYF
TGTGCCACCAGCAGAGTAGCAGCCACATACGAGCAGTACTTC
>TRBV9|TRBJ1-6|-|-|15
CASSVDEGVWSPLHF
TGTGCCAGCAGCGTAGATGAGGGCGTTTGGTCACCCCTCCACTTT
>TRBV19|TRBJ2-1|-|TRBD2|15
CASSMSGLAWDEQFF
TGTGCCAGTAGTATGAGCGGACTAGCGTGGGATGAGCAGTTCTTC
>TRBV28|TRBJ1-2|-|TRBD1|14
CASSSGQWNYGYTF
TGTGCCAGCAGTTCGGGACAGTGGAACTATGGCTACACCTTC
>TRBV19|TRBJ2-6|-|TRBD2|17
CASSRGLAVQGANVLTF
TGTGCCAGTAGTCGAGGACTAGCGGTGCAGGGGGCCAACGTCCTGACTTTC
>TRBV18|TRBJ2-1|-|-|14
CASYQGSGYNEQFF
TGTGCCAGCTACCAGGGGAGTGGTTACAATGAGCAGTTCTTC
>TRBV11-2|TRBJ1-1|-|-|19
CASSLDSPEGSLLNTEAFF
TGTGCCAGCAGCTTAGATAGTCCGGAGGGAAGTTTACTTAACACTGAAGCTTTCTTT
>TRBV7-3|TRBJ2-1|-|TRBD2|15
CASSLGLAGYNEQFF
TGTGCCAGCAGCCTCGGACTAGCGGGCTACAATGAGCAGTTCTTC
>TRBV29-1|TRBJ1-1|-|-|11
CSVVRNTEAFF
TGCAGCGTTGTTAGGAACACTGAAGCTTTCTTT
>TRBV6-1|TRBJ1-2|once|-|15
CASSEARPPGYGYTF
TGTGCCAGCAGTGAAGCTAGGCCTCCGGGCTATGGCTACACCTTC
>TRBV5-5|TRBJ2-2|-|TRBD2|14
CATGLAGNTGELFF
TGTGCCACCGGACTAGCGGGAAACACCGGGGAGCTGTTTTTT
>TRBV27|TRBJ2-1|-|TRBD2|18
CASSFRRQGLAGDNEQFF
TGTGCCAGCAGTTTTAGGCGTCAGGGACTAGCGGGAGACAATGAGCAGTTCTTC
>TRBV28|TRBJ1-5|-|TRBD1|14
CASSTWTGWQPQHF
TGTGCCAGCAGCACCTGGACAGGGTGGCAGCCCCAGCATTTT
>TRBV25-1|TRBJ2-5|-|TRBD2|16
CASSGWLAGTPETQYF
TGTGCCAGCAGTGGCTGGCTAGCGGGAACCCCAGAGACCCAGTACTTC
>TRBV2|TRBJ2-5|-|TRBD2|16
CASSEEAGVGQETQYF
TGTGCCAGCAGTGAGGAAGCGGGAGTAGGTCAAGAGACCCAGTACTTC
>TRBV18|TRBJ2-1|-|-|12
CASSPYGNEQFF
TGTGCCAGCTCACCATACGGTAATGAGCAGTTCTTC
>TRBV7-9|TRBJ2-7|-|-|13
CASSFGLAYEQYF
TGTGCCAGCAGCTTTGGGCTAGCGTACGAGCAGTACTTC
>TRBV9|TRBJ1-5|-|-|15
CASSVEGQYNQPQHF
TGTGCCAGCAGCGTAGAGGGGCAGTACAATCAGCCCCAGCATTTT
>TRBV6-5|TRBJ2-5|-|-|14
CASSERAGRETQYF
TGTGCCAGCAGTGAGAGGGCGGGAAGGGAGACCCAGTACTTC
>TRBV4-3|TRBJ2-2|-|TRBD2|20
CASSQDLSLAGRRGTGELFF
TGCGCCAGCAGCCAAGATTTGTCGCTAGCGGGACGGCGCGGCACCGGGGAGCTGTTTTTT
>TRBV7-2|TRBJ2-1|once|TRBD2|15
CASSLEAGGYNEQFF
TGTGCCAGCAGCCTTGAAGCGGGGGGGTACAATGAGCAGTTCTTC
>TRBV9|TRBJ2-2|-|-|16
CASSPRGRGRSGELFF
TGTGCCAGCAGCCCCCGGGGGCGGGGGAGATCCGGGGAGCTGTTTTTT
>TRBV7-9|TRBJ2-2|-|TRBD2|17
CASSPRDGGRSTGELFF
TGTGCCAGCAGCCCACGAGACGGCGGGAGGAGCACCGGGGAGCTGTTTTTT
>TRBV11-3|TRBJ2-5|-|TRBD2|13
CASRPWGGETQYF
TGTGCCAGCAGGCCCTGGGGGGGAGAGACCCAGTACTTC
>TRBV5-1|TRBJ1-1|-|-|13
CASKEDMLTEDFF
TGCGCCAGCAAAGAGGACATGCTCACTGAAGATTTCTTT
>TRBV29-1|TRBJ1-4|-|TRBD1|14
CSVVTGSPNEKLFF
TGCAGCGTTGTGACAGGGTCGCCTAATGAAAAACTGTTTTTT
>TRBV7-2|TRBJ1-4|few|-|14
CASSFTATNEKLFF
TGTGCCAGCAGCTTTACAGCAACTAATGAAAAACTGTTTTTT
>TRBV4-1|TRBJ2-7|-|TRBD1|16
CASSQDGTAFSYEQYF
TGCGCCAGCAGCCAAGACGGGACAGCCTTCTCCTACGAGCAGTACTTC
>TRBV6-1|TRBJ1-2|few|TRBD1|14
CASSVRTGSYGYTF
TGTGCCAGCAGTGTTCGGACAGGGTCCTATGGCTACACCTTC
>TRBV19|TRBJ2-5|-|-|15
CASSIVRGGVETQYF
TGTGCCAGTAGTATAGTAAGGGGAGGAGTGGAGACCCAGTACTTC
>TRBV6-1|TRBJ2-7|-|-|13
CASGVEVRYEQYF
TGTGCCAGCGGGGTGGAGGTTCGGTACGAGCAGTACTTC